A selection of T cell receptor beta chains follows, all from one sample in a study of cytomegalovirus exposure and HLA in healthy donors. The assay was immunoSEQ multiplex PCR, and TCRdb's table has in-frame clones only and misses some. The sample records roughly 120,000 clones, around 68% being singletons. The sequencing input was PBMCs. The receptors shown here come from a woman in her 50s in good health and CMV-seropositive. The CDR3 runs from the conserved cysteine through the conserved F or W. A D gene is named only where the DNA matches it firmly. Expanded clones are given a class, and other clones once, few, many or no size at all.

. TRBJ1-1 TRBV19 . TGTGCCAGTAGTATTATCTGGCGGGTAAGAGGGACTGAAGCTTTCTTT CASSIIWRVRGTEAFF
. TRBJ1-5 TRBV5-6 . TGTGCCAGCAGCGCTAATGGTGAAAGCAATCAGCCCCAGCATTTT CASSANGESNQPQHF
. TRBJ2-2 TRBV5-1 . TGCGCCAGCAGCTATAAGACAGGTTCGAACACCGGGGAGCTGTTTTTT CASSYKTGSNTGELFF
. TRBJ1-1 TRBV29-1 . TGCAGCGTTGAATTTTTCGGTAGCGCTGAAGCTTTCTTT CSVEFFGSAEAFF
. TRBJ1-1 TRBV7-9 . TGTGCCAGCAGCCCCGCGAGGGGGTTCACTGAAGCTTTCTTT CASSPARGFTEAFF
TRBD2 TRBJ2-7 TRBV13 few TGTGCCAGCAGCTTCGGGACTAGCGGGTCCTACGAGCAGTACTTC CASSFGTSGSYEQYF
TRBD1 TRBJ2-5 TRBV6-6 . TGTGCCAGCAGTTACCCCGACAGGGCTAAGACCCAGTACTTC CASSYPDRAKTQYF
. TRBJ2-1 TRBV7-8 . TGTGCCAGCAGCTTAGCCCCTGGCTCACAGTTCTTC CASSLAPGSQFF
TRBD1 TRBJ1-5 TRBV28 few TGTGCCAGCAGACCCCCGGGACAGGGCTATAGCAATCAGCCCCAGCATTTT CASRPPGQGYSNQPQHF
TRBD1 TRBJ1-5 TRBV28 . TGTGCCAGCAGCTGGGACAGATATAGCAATCAGCCCCAGCATTTT CASSWDRYSNQPQHF
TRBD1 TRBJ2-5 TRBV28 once TGTGCCAGCAGCTCGGGACAGGGGGGGACCCAGTACTTC CASSSGQGGTQYF
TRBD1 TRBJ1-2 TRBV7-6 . TGTGCCAGCAGCCCAAGACAGGGGGCGGACTATGGCTACACCTTC CASSPRQGADYGYTF
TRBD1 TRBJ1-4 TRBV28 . TGTGCCAGCAGTCCCGGGACAGCTAATGAAAAACTGTTTTTT CASSPGTANEKLFF
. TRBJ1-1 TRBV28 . TGTGCCAGCACTTTATGGGGGGGTGGCACTGAAGCTTTCTTT CASTLWGGGTEAFF
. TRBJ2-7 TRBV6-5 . TGTGCCAGCAGTTTAGTAAAGGGGGCCTACGAGCAGTACTTC CASSLVKGAYEQYF
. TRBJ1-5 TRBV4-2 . TGTGCCAGCAGCCAAGATCCGTCTGGGGCAATGGATCAGCCCCAGCATTTT CASSQDPSGAMDQPQHF
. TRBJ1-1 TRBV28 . TGTGCCAGCAGGAGGGGGGGGACCACTGAAGCTTTCTTT CASRRGGTTEAFF
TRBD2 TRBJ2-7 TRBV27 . TGTGCCAGCAGTCCATCTAGCGGGAGTATCGTCTACGAGCAGTACTTC CASSPSSGSIVYEQYF
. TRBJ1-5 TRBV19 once TGTGCCAGTAGTGACAGAGTCAATCAGCCCCAGCATTTT CASSDRVNQPQHF
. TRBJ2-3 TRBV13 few TGTGCCAGCAGTCCAAGCTCTTCATTCACAGATACGCAGTATTTT CASSPSSSFTDTQYF